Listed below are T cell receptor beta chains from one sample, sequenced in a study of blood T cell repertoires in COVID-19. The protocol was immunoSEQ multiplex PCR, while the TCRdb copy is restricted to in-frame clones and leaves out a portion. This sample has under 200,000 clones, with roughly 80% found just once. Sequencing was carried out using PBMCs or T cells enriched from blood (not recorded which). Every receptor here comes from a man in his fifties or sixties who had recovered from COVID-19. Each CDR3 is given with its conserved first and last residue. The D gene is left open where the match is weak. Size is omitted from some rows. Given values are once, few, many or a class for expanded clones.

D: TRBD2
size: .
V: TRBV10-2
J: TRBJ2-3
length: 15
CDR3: CASSDARDYTDTQYF
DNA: TGCGCCAGCAGTGATGCCCGGGACTACACAGATACGCAGTATTTT

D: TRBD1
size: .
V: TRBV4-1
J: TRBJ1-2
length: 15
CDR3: CASSKDRGPSYGYTF
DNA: TGCGCCAGCAGCAAAGACAGGGGGCCGTCGTATGGCTACACCTTC

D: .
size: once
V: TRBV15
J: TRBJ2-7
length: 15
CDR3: CATREGQPSSYEQYF
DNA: TGTGCCACCAGGGAAGGACAGCCGAGCTCCTACGAGCAGTACTTC

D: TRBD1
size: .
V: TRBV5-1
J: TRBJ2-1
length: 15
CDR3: CASSLGTGGPNEQFF
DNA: TGCGCCAGCAGCTTGGGTACAGGGGGCCCTAATGAGCAGTTCTTC

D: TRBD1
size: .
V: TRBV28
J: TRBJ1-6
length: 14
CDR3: CASSLAQGNSPLHF
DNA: TGTGCCAGCAGTTTGGCACAGGGGAATTCACCCCTCCACTTT

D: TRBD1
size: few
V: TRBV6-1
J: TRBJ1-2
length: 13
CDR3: CASSERTGDGYTF
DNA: TGTGCCAGCAGTGAAAGGACAGGGGACGGCTACACCTTC

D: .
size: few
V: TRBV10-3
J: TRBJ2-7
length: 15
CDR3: CAIRGDTGSSYEQYF
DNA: TGTGCCATCAGGGGGGACACTGGAAGCTCCTACGAGCAGTACTTC

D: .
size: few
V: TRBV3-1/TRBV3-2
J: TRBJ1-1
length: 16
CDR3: CASSQVGRGSGTEAFF
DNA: TGTGCCAGCAGCCAAGTGGGAAGGGGGTCAGGAACTGAAGCTTTCTTT

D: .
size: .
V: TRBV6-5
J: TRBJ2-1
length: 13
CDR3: CASHAMTGVDQFF
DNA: TGTGCCAGCCACGCAATGACCGGGGTTGATCAGTTCTTC

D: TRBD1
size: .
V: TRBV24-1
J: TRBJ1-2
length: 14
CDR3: CATAGTGGSYGYTF
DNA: TGTGCCACCGCCGGGACAGGGGGGTCCTATGGCTACACCTTC

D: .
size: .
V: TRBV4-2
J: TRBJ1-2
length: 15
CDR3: CASSQDRSARNGYTF
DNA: TGTGCCAGCAGCCAAGACCGGAGCGCCCGGAATGGCTACACCTTC

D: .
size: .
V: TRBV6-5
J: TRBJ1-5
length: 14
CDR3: CASRPQGNNQPQHF
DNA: TGTGCCAGCAGGCCCCAGGGAAACAATCAGCCCCAGCATTTT

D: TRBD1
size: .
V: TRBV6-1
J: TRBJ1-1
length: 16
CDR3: CASSESTGGMSTEAFF
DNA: TGTGCCAGCAGTGAGTCGACAGGGGGGATGAGCACTGAAGCTTTCTTT

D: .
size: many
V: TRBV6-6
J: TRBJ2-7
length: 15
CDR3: CASSYSGQVFDEQYF
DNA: TGTGCCAGCAGTTACTCAGGCCAGGTCTTCGACGAGCAGTACTTC

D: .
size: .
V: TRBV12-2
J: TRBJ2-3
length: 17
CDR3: CASRFGLSAGYTDTQYF
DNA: TGTGCAAGTCGCTTTGGGTTGTCGGCGGGGTACACAGATACGCAGTATTTT

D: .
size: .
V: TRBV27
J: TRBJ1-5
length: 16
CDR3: CASRALPRSSNQPQHF
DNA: TGTGCCAGCAGGGCCCTTCCTAGATCTAGCAATCAGCCCCAGCATTTT

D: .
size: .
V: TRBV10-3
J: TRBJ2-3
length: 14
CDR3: CAISVGWSTDTQYF
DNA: TGTGCCATCAGTGTCGGTTGGTCCACAGATACGCAGTATTTT

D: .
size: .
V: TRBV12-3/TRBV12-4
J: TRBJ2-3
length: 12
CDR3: CASSPGTDTQYF
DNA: TGTGCCAGCAGTCCAGGCACAGATACGCAGTATTTT

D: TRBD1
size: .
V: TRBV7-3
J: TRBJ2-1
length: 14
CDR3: CASSPQDRVREQFF
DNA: TGTGCCAGCAGCCCCCAGGACAGGGTTCGGGAGCAGTTCTTC

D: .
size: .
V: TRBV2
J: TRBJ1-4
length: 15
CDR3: CASSASGGRNEKLFF
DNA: TGTGCCAGCAGTGCCAGCGGCGGGAGGAATGAAAAACTGTTTTTT

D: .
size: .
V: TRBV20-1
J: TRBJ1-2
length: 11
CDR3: CSVLWGSGYTF
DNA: TGCAGTGTCTTATGGGGCAGTGGCTACACCTTC

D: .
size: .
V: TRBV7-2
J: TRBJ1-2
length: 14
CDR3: CASSSRAPAGGYTF
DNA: TGTGCCAGCAGCTCCCGGGCCCCTGCGGGAGGCTACACCTTC

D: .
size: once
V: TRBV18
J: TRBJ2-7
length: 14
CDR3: CASSPGAARGEQYF
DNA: TGTGCCAGCTCACCAGGGGCGGCAAGGGGCGAGCAGTACTTC

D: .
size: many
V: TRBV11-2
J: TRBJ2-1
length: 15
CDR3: CASSLEVLANNEQFF
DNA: TGTGCCAGCAGCTTAGAAGTGTTAGCTAACAATGAGCAGTTCTTC

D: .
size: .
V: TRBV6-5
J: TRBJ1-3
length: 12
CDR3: CASSAQGNTIYF
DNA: TGTGCCAGCAGCGCCCAGGGAAACACCATATATTTT

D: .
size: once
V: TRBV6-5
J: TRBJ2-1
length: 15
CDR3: CASSYTGSSYNEQFF
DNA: TGTGCCAGCAGCTATACAGGGAGCTCCTACAATGAGCAGTTCTTC